The text below deals with one T cell receptor beta chain. Its antigen remains unidentified. This specimen belongs to a study of post-analysis software for immune sequencing data. Whole-study results and caveats: In patients, TRBV5-6, TRBV5-1 and TRBV20-1 belonged to four or five TRBV segments found more frequently than in controls.

Germline lookup yields CDR1 SGHRS and CDR2 YFSETQ. The junction had 8 bases not matched to a gene; V was cut back by 2 bases and J by 7 bases. The length of the CDR3 is 15 residues. Each TCR beta cDNA library carried unique molecular identifiers. One entry per CDR3 protein, called by TCRdb with MiXCR from the PCR reads. This sample has hundreds of thousands of distinct CDR3 sequences; 25% to 30% occur once, and the top ten carry around 0.56%. The chain carries TRBV5-1 and TRBJ2-1; 8 bases fit TRBD2. This TCR was recovered from a girl aged 5-17 years with multiple sclerosis. Input material: blood. CDR3 sequence: CASSFGSGNRNEQFF. CDR3 nucleotides: TGCGCCAGCAGCTTTGGTAGCGGGAATAGAAATGAGCAGTTCTTC.